These T cell receptor beta chains were read from a single sample in a study of PD-1 blockade in classical Hodgkin lymphoma. Sequencing was performed with immunoSEQ multiplex PCR; in TCRdb, only in-frame clones are kept and a portion is missing. The sample consists of 72,000 or so clones, just over 90% of them appearing once. The source material was peripheral blood mononuclear cells (PBMCs), sampled at baseline. These receptor sequences come from a human donor with classical Hodgkin lymphoma. Each CDR3 is given with its conserved first and last residue. A D gene is named only where the DNA matches it firmly. Only part of the rows carry a size: once, few, many, or a class if the clone is expanded.

v_call	clone_size	d_call	cdr3_length	j_call	cdr3_nt	cdr3_aa
TRBV4-2	.	TRBD1	14	TRBJ2-2	TGTGCCAGCAGCCGGACAGGTGGCAACGAAGAGCTGTTTTTT	CASSRTGGNEELFF
TRBV7-9	.	TRBD2	14	TRBJ2-7	TGTGCCAGCAGCTTAGATGGGGGGGAGTACGAGCAGTACTTC	CASSLDGGEYEQYF
TRBV5-1	.	.	13	TRBJ2-7	TGCGCCAGCAGCATGACCGGCGAGTACGAGCAGTACTTC	CASSMTGEYEQYF
TRBV4-2	.	.	14	TRBJ2-1	TGTGCCAGCAGCCACCTTTCGACAGCCAATGAGCAGTTCTTC	CASSHLSTANEQFF
TRBV7-9	once	.	12	TRBJ1-2	TGTGCCAGCAGCGACCAGGGAGATGGCTACACCTTC	CASSDQGDGYTF
TRBV5-1	.	.	14	TRBJ1-2	TGCGCCAGCAGCCCTGAGGCGGCCAGCTATGGCTACACCTTC	CASSPEAASYGYTF
TRBV28	.	TRBD1	14	TRBJ1-2	TGTGCCAGCAGTCCTACAGGGGAGAGCTATGGCTACACCTTC	CASSPTGESYGYTF
TRBV5-6	.	.	15	TRBJ2-1	TGTGCCAGCAGCCCACTTTTAGGCCGATACAATGAGCAGTTCTTC	CASSPLLGRYNEQFF
TRBV5-1	few	.	13	TRBJ2-7	TGCGCCAGCACCTTGGGGGGCGAAAGAGAGCAGTACTTC	CASTLGGEREQYF
TRBV5-1	.	TRBD1	17	TRBJ2-2	TGCGCCAGCAGCCCGACAGGGGGCGGCTTCGTTGGCGGGGAGCTGTTTTTT	CASSPTGGGFVGGELFF
TRBV6-5	.	.	14	TRBJ2-7	TGTGCCAGCAGCTCAGGGATCTCTATATACGAGCAGTACTTC	CASSSGISIYEQYF
TRBV6-6	.	TRBD1	15	TRBJ2-1	TGTGCCAGCAGCGAAATGGACAGGGTCTACAATGAGCAGTTCTTC	CASSEMDRVYNEQFF
TRBV18	.	.	16	TRBJ1-4	TGTGCCAGCTCACCAGGAGTCGTTGCAACTAATGAAAAACTGTTTTTT	CASSPGVVATNEKLFF
TRBV7-2	.	.	12	TRBJ1-2	TGTGCCAGCAGCCCCCCCGGGGGCGGCTACACCTTC	CASSPPGGGYTF
TRBV4-3	.	TRBD1	15	TRBJ1-2	TGCGCCAGCAGCCAAGATTATTGGACAGGGAAAGGCTACACCTTC	CASSQDYWTGKGYTF
TRBV7-9	.	TRBD2	16	TRBJ2-5	TGTGCCAGCAGCTCTAGCGGCGCTGGGGCTAGGGAGACCCAGTACTTC	CASSSSGAGARETQYF
TRBV21-1	.	.	19	TRBJ2-4	TGTGCCAGCAGCAAAGGGGAGGACAGGGAGCCGCTGGCCAAAAACATTCAGTACTTC	CASSKGEDREPLAKNIQYF
TRBV4-3	few	TRBD2	18	TRBJ2-7	TGCGCCAGCAGAGAAGGGGGGGCGGGAGCGGGAGTCTCCTACGAGCAGTACTTC	CASREGGAGAGVSYEQYF
TRBV7-8	.	.	14	TRBJ2-3	TGTGCCAGCAGCTCGGGGGGCTCCACAGATACGCAGTATTTT	CASSSGGSTDTQYF
TRBV19	.	TRBD1	14	TRBJ1-2	TGTGCCAGTAGTATAGATCAGACAGGGAGCGGCTACACCTTC	CASSIDQTGSGYTF